A single sample is the source of the 28 T cell receptor beta chains below, sequenced in a study of blood T cell repertoires in COVID-19. The method was immunoSEQ multiplex PCR; TCRdb's version includes in-frame clones alone and lacks a portion of them. The repertoire holds about 74,000 clones, with 90% as singletons. Material: peripheral blood. The receptors here all came from a human donor in a cohort sampled during active COVID-19.

The chain uses TRBV6-5 and TRBJ1-1; TRBD1 aligns across 7 bases. The length of the CDR3 is 15 residues. The V segment lost 2 bases and the J segment 0 bases; nucleotides outside the gene matches: 3. CDR1 is MNHEY and CDR2 is SVGAGI in the germline V gene. The CDR3 is CASSYATGMNTEAFF. CDR3 nucleotide sequence: TGTGCCAGCAGTTACGCGACAGGGATGAACACTGAAGCTTTCTTT.

This chain links TRBV19 with TRBJ2-2, with D tentatively TRBD2 (6 bases). V lost 5 bases to trimming and J lost 5 bases, with 15 bases between them. CDR3 length: 15 amino acids. Germline V gene sequence: CDR1 LNHDA, CDR2 SQIVND (reference sequence). In nucleotides, the CDR3 is TGTGCCAGTAGTCCCGGGACTTTGGTGACCGGGGAGCTGTTTTTT. Protein product: CASSPGTLVTGELFF.

The chain combines TRBV15 with TRBJ1-5, with D unclear. CDR1 and CDR2 (germline): LNHNV, YYDKDF (reference sequence). V was shortened by 3 bases and J by 0 bases, with 9 bases between the two germline ends. The CDR3 loop spans 15 amino acids. The CDR3: CATSRRIGSNQPQHF. CDR3 in DNA: TGTGCCACCAGCAGGAGGATAGGTAGCAATCAGCCCCAGCATTTT.

This chain connects TRBV3-1 (or the pseudogene TRBV3-2) to TRBJ2-2; 9 nucleotides line up with TRBD2. The CDR3 runs 17 residues. From germline, CDR1 is LGHDT and CDR2 YNNKEL (reference sequence). Trimming cost V 9 bases and J 5 bases; bases outside gene matches: 16. This CDR3 is CARRGVSLAGLTGELFF. CDR3 sequence (DNA): TGTGCCAGGAGGGGGGTCTCCCTAGCGGGACTAACCGGGGAGCTGTTTTTT.

The DNA for the CDR3 is TGTGCCAGCAGCTTAGGGGTGGGGCCCTACGAGCAGTACTTC. Protein: CASSLGVGPYEQYF. V is TRBV7-2 and J is TRBJ2-7, with D perhaps matching TRBD1 (5 bases). There are 14 residues in the CDR3. V shed 1 base and J shed 2 bases, with 9 bases lying between them. The germline V gene has CDR1 SGHTA and CDR2 FQGNSA.

V gene TRBV30 combines with J gene TRBJ1-3; D remains ambiguous. Deletions cut 2 bases from V and 8 bases from J, with 13 bases between. The CDR3 runs to 13 residues. The germline CDR1 and CDR2 sequences are GTSNPN and SVGIG (reference sequence). The CDR3 nucleotides read TGTGCCTGGAGTCGGGGATTATCGGACACCATATATTTT. Translating it yields CAWSRGLSDTIYF.

The chain carries TRBV7-9 and TRBJ1-1; D ambiguous. In germline, CDR1 is SEHNR, CDR2 FQNEAQ (reference sequence). V gave up 7 bases and J gave up 6 bases, with 15 bases separating them. This CDR3 region has 13 residues. The chain's CDR3 is CASNPPGYPEAFF. CDR3 DNA: TGTGCCAGCAATCCGCCGGGGTATCCTGAAGCTTTCTTT.

This chain joins TRBV19 and TRBJ2-1; D may be TRBD2 (7 bases). The CDR3 runs to 18 residues. Trimming removed 3 bases at V and 8 bases at J, with 26 bases between. Germline-derived CDR1 and CDR2 are LNHDA and SQIVND (reference sequence). CDR3 sequence: CASSIGRGAGGRGDEQFF. The CDR3 DNA reads TGTGCCAGTAGTATTGGCCGGGGGGCGGGCGGGCGAGGCGATGAGCAGTTCTTC.

The gene calls are TRBV12-3 or TRBV12-4 and TRBJ2-7, with D perhaps TRBD1 (6 bases). Between the trimmed V and J ends, which lost 6 bases and 2 bases, there was a span of 11 bases. The CDR3 extends over 13 amino acids. The CDR3 region has the DNA TGTGCCAGCAGACAGGGATTGGCCTACGAGCAGTACTTC. Encoded protein: CASRQGLAYEQYF.

The chain has TRBV4-3 and TRBJ2-3, with D possibly matching TRBD1 (6 bases). CDR3 length equals 16 residues. CDR1 LGHNA and CDR2 YSLEER come from the germline V gene. V shed 3 bases and J shed 0 bases, with 13 bases lying between them. CDR3 amino acids: CASSQDVRGSTDTQYF. CDR3 nucleotides: TGCGCCAGCAGCCAGGACGTCAGGGGAAGCACAGATACGCAGTATTTT.

The chain couples TRBV6-2 or TRBV6-3 to TRBJ2-1; TRBD2 aligns across 7 bases. Germline CDR1 and CDR2: MNHEY and SVGEGT. Trimming cost V 2 bases and J 4 bases; bases outside gene matches: 23. This CDR3 comprises 21 residues. Written as DNA, the CDR3 is TGTGCCAGCAGTTACCTTCTTTTGGCGGGAGATCTGGGGCCTGGTTACAATGAGCAGTTCTTC. Amino acids: CASSYLLLAGDLGPGYNEQFF.

This chain links TRBV5-4 with TRBJ2-2; D not resolved. The CDR3 extends over 16 amino acids. Germline V gene sequence: CDR1 SGHNT, CDR2 YYREEE (reference sequence). Trimming removed 0 bases at V and 2 bases at J, with 11 bases between. The CDR3 loop is CASSLASARNTGELFF. For the CDR3, the DNA is TGTGCCAGCAGCTTGGCCTCGGCTAGAAACACCGGGGAGCTGTTTTTT.

This chain joins TRBV28 and TRBJ2-5, with TRBD1 as a possible D gene (6 bases). V was cut by 3 bases and J by 0 bases, with 17 bases left in between. The CDR3 has 17 residues. The germline gives CDR1 MDHEN, CDR2 SYDVKM. CDR3 in amino acids: CASSFSRGRGYQETQYF. The CDR3 DNA is TGTGCCAGCAGTTTTTCCCGTGGCAGGGGCTACCAAGAGACCCAGTACTTC.

The J gene is TRBJ2-5, the V gene TRBV14; unclear D gene. This CDR3 region has 14 residues. CDR1 is SGHDN, CDR2 FVKESK, per germline. The germline V and J ends were trimmed by 1 base and 1 base, with 7 bases remaining between them. The CDR3 sequence is CASSQVGSQETQYF. CDR3 coding DNA: TGTGCCAGCAGCCAAGTGGGCAGCCAAGAGACCCAGTACTTC.

Only one count was recorded for this clone. The chain links TRBV5-5 to TRBJ2-5; 8 bases agree with TRBD1. J lost 2 bases, V lost 3 bases, and 9 bases had no gene match. Germline values: CDR1 SGHKS, CDR2 YYEKEE (reference sequence). This CDR3 is built from 16 residues. CDR3 region: CASSSPPTGEQETQYF. Written as DNA, the CDR3 is TGTGCCAGCAGCTCGCCCCCGACAGGGGAACAAGAGACCCAGTACTTC.

The chain employs TRBV27 and TRBJ1-4; D possibly corresponds to TRBD1 (6 bases). Between the trimmed V and J ends, which lost 5 bases and 7 bases, there was a span of 17 bases. From germline, CDR1 is MNHEY and CDR2 SMNVEV (reference sequence). This CDR3 is built from 15 residues. This chain's CDR3 is CASSSDRWAREKLFF. CDR3 nucleotide sequence: TGTGCCAGCAGTAGTGACAGGTGGGCGCGTGAAAAACTGTTTTTT.

The rearrangement joins TRBV11-2 to TRBJ2-1; 7 nucleotides align to TRBD1. The V gene's germline CDR1 is SGHAT and CDR2 FQNNGV. This CDR3 is 18 amino acids long. V lost 5 bases to trimming and J lost 5 bases; unmatched junction nucleotides: 18. This CDR3 is CASSPGVWVQGPDNEQFF. CDR3 in DNA: TGTGCCAGCAGCCCTGGGGTCTGGGTACAGGGGCCCGACAATGAGCAGTTCTTC.

The genes are TRBV7-2 and TRBJ2-1; perhaps TRBD2 as D (6 bases). The germline V gene has CDR1 SGHTA and CDR2 FQGNSA. Trimming removed 4 bases at V and 4 bases at J, with 11 bases between. This CDR3 is 14 amino acids long. As DNA, the CDR3 is TGTGCCAGCAGCTCAGAAGCGGGTTACAATGAGCAGTTCTTC. Protein product: CASSSEAGYNEQFF.

The rearrangement joins TRBV2 to TRBJ2-7, with 8 nucleotides matching TRBD1. Germline V lookup: CDR1 SNHLY, CDR2 FYNNEI. V lost 6 bases, J lost 2 bases, and 6 bases stayed unmatched. This CDR3 has 14 residues. CDR3 residues: CASSPGTGTYEQYF. CDR3 in DNA: TGTGCCAGCAGCCCCGGGACAGGTACCTACGAGCAGTACTTC.

V usage is TRBV7-3 and J usage is TRBJ2-6; no reliable D call. V was shortened by 0 bases and J by 0 bases, with 3 bases between the two germline ends. Germline assignment: CDR1 SGHTA and CDR2 FQGTGA. The CDR3 is 15 amino acids. CDR3 loop: CASSLTASGANVLTF. CDR3 DNA sequence: TGTGCCAGCAGCTTAACGGCCTCTGGGGCCAACGTCCTGACTTTC.

The chain is built from TRBV28 and TRBJ2-5, with a possible D match to TRBD2 (5 bases). The germline V gene has CDR1 MDHEN and CDR2 SYDVKM. The V end was cut by 2 bases, the J end by 7 bases, with 14 bases between. The CDR3 sequence is 14 residues long. Here the CDR3 reads CASSLGQEVGTQYF. The CDR3 bases are TGTGCCAGCAGTTTAGGGCAGGAGGTAGGGACCCAGTACTTC.

The chain uses TRBV18 and TRBJ2-1; 13 bases fit TRBD2. Germline CDR1 KGHSH, CDR2 LQKENI. The CDR3 is 16 residues long. With V trimmed by 5 bases and J by 9 bases, 10 bases remained unmatched. The CDR3 DNA reads TGTGCCAGCTCAGCGGGACTAGCGGGACGGGCCCTTGAGCAGTTCTTC. Residues: CASSAGLAGRALEQFF.

The CDR3 loop reads CASSLDPAEDPRFEQYF. The CDR3, as DNA: TGTGCCAGCAGCTTAGATCCGGCGGAGGACCCGAGGTTCGAGCAGTACTTC. This sequence joins TRBV7-6 and TRBJ2-7; a possible D gene is TRBD2 (5 bases). Trimming removed 1 base at V and 6 bases at J, with 22 bases between. From germline, CDR1 is SGHVS and CDR2 FNYEAQ. The CDR3 consists of 17 residues.

V gene TRBV7-9 combines with J gene TRBJ2-7; D is perhaps TRBD2 (6 bases). Germline V gives CDR1 SEHNR, CDR2 FQNEAQ (reference sequence). Trimming removed 5 bases at V and 2 bases at J, with 10 bases between. This CDR3 is built from 13 residues. The CDR3: CASSRAGTYEQYF. CDR3 sequence (DNA): TGTGCCAGCAGCCGAGCGGGCACCTACGAGCAGTACTTC.

The chain uses TRBV28 and TRBJ2-7, with a possible D match to TRBD2 (6 bases). This CDR3 has 14 amino acids. Between the trimmed V and J ends, which lost 8 bases and 3 bases, there was a span of 17 bases. Germline V CDR1 and CDR2: MDHEN, SYDVKM. CDR3 nucleotides: TGTGCCAGCCTTGGCGGGGTACCCAACTACGAGCAGTACTTC. It codes for CASLGGVPNYEQYF.

The chain is built from TRBV6-2 or TRBV6-3 and TRBJ1-4; D is perhaps TRBD1 (6 bases). Germline loops: CDR1 MNHEY, CDR2 SVGEGT. This CDR3 spans 16 amino acids. Trimming cost V 4 bases and J 0 bases, with 12 bases left between them. CDR3 coding DNA: TGTGCCAGCAGTTGGACAGCCAAGACAACTAATGAAAAACTGTTTTTT. Protein sequence: CASSWTAKTTNEKLFF.

The chain joins TRBV19 to TRBJ2-2, with TRBD2 as a possible D gene (6 bases). The CDR3 consists of 15 residues. Trimming shortened V by 1 base and J by 4 bases, and 10 bases separated the two germline ends. Germline CDR1 and CDR2: LNHDA and SQIVND (reference sequence). CDR3 sequence: CASSIGGVGTGELFF. CDR3 DNA: TGTGCCAGTAGTATAGGGGGGGTAGGCACCGGGGAGCTGTTTTTT.

The genes are TRBV9 and TRBJ1-4; no clear D. Germline CDR1 is SGDLS and CDR2 is YYNGEE. Trimming cost V 0 bases and J 7 bases, with 10 bases left between them. This CDR3 spans 14 amino acids. DNA of the CDR3: TGTGCCAGCAGCGTAGACGGGTCTCGTGAAAAACTGTTTTTT. Its protein is CASSVDGSREKLFF.